Presented here are 20 T cell receptor beta chains from one specimen sequenced in a study of graft-versus-host responses after intestinal transplantation. Sequencing was performed with immunoSEQ multiplex PCR; in TCRdb, only in-frame clones are kept and a portion is missing. Of under 90,000 clones listed, 90% are singletons. Their cognate antigens are unknown. Sequences were derived from unstimulated CD8+ T cells sorted from spleen or lymph node cells, sampled before transplant. These receptors came from a human donor who was the organ donor for an intestinal transplant.

The chain uses TRBV6-5 and TRBJ2-5, with TRBD2 as a possible D gene (7 bases). The CDR3 has 15 residues. Germline V gene data show CDR1 as MNHEY and CDR2 as SVGAGI. V lost 2 bases, J lost 2 bases, and 12 bases lay in between. CDR3 coding DNA: TGTGCCAGCAGTTACGGGGGGGGCTATCAAGAGACCCAGTACTTC. This gives the protein CASSYGGGYQETQYF.

The CDR3 bases are TGTGCCAGCAGCTCTCCGGGACAGGGCAACTATGGCTACACCTTC. Residues: CASSSPGQGNYGYTF. This chain connects TRBV5-4 to TRBJ1-2; the match to TRBD1 covers 9 bases. Germline V gene sequence: CDR1 SGHNT, CDR2 YYREEE (reference sequence). The CDR3 is made up of 15 amino acids. Trimming removed 3 bases from V and 2 bases from J; junction bases left unmatched: 5. The variable domain in full, completed from reference TRBV5-4 and TRBJ1-2, reads ETGVTQSPTHLIKTRGQQVTLRCSSQSGHNTVSWYQQALGQGPQFIFQYYREEENGRGNFPPRFSGLQFPNYSSELNVNALELDDSALYLCASSSPGQGNYGYTFGSGTRLTVV.

The V and J genes are TRBV19 and TRBJ1-4; no reliable D call. The V and J ends lost 6 bases and 0 bases respectively, with 8 bases between them. Germline V gives CDR1 LNHDA, CDR2 SQIVND (reference sequence). This CDR3 is built from 14 residues. CDR3 DNA: TGTGCCAGTAGCTCAACTGCAACTAATGAAAAACTGTTTTTT. It codes for CASSSTATNEKLFF. Supplemented by reference TRBV19 and TRBJ1-4, the full variable domain reads DGGITQSPKYLFRKEGQNVTLSCEQNLNHDAMYWYRQDPGQGLRLIYYSQIVNDFQKGDIAEGYSVSREKKESFPLTVTSAQKNPTAFYLCASSSTATNEKLFFGSGTQLSVL.

CDR3 sequence reads: CASSLGRGSPLHF. In DNA form, the CDR3 reads TGTGCCAGCAGCTTAGGACGGGGGTCACCCCTCCACTTT. This chain joins TRBV11-2 and TRBJ1-6; weak D call: TRBD1 (5 bases). This CDR3 has 13 amino acids. V lost 1 base to trimming and J lost 10 bases, with 8 bases between them. Germline V gene lookup returns CDR1 SGHAT and CDR2 FQNNGV. Drawing the rest from reference TRBV11-2 and TRBJ1-6, the complete variable domain is EAGVAQSPRYKIIEKRQSVAFWCNPISGHATLYWYQQILGQGPKLLIQFQNNGVVDDSQLPKDRFSAERLKGVDSTLKIQPAKLEDSAVYLCASSLGRGSPLHFGNGTRLTVT.

This sequence joins TRBV5-5 and TRBJ2-7; D is unresolved. V was shortened by 1 base and J by 3 bases, with 8 bases between the two germline ends. The germline CDR1 and CDR2 sequences are SGHKS and YYEKEE (reference sequence). CDR3 length: 13 residues. CDR3 residues: CASSLYRSYEQYV. The CDR3 bases are TGTGCCAGCAGCTTGTATCGGAGCTACGAGCAGTACGTC.

This chain connects TRBV9 to TRBJ2-3, with D maybe TRBD2 (7 bases). The ends were cut back, 0 bases at V and 3 bases at J, with 14 bases in the middle. The germline CDR1 and CDR2 sequences are SGDLS and YYNGEE. This CDR3 comprises 16 residues. CDR3 in DNA: TGTGCCAGCAGCGTAGTAGGGGGGGGGCCGACAGATACGCAGTATTTT. It translates to CASSVVGGGPTDTQYF. Using reference TRBV9 and TRBJ2-3 for the parts outside the CDR3, the full variable domain is DSGVTQTPKHLITATGQRVTLRCSPRSGDLSVYWYQQSLDQGLQFLIQYYNGEERAKGNILERFSAQQFPDLHSELNLSSLELGDSALYFCASSVVGGGPTDTQYFGPGTRLTVL.

This clone appeared a single time. This rearrangement joins TRBV6-1 to TRBJ1-2; TRBD1 matches at 7 bases. In germline, CDR1 is MNHNS, CDR2 SASEGT. The CDR3 runs to 14 residues. V shed 0 bases and J 7 bases; nucleotides not matched to a gene: 5. The DNA of the CDR3 is TGTGCCAGCAGTGAAGCGCCAGGGGGATCTGGCTACACCTTC. It yields the protein CASSEAPGGSGYTF.

The chain links TRBV19 to TRBJ1-5; 9 nucleotides align to TRBD1. The CDR3 extends over 18 amino acids. The V gene's germline CDR1 is LNHDA and CDR2 SQIVND (reference sequence). V dropped 3 bases and J dropped 2; count of bases not matched to a gene: 11. CDR3 sequence reads: CASSILDRGSLGNQPQHF. CDR3 DNA sequence: TGTGCCAGTAGTATCCTGGACAGGGGTTCGTTGGGCAATCAGCCCCAGCATTTT.

The rearrangement links TRBV7-9 to TRBJ2-5, with TRBD1 matching over 12 bases. The CDR3 sequence is 17 residues long. The V gene's germline CDR1 is SEHNR and CDR2 FQNEAQ (reference sequence). Unmatched junction bases numbered 7, after V lost 5 bases and J lost 0 bases. The CDR3 region is CASSLGTGGLYQETQYF. CDR3 nucleotide sequence: TGTGCCAGCAGCCTTGGGACAGGGGGCCTGTACCAAGAGACCCAGTACTTC.

The V call is TRBV15, the J call TRBJ1-2; 9 bases agree with TRBD1. This CDR3 is built from 16 residues. The ends lost 5 bases at V and 2 bases at J; junction bases unmatched: 9. Germline V lookup: CDR1 LNHNV, CDR2 YYDKDF (reference sequence). The CDR3 bases are TGTGCCACCAGCCGAACGGGACAGGGCGAAAACTATGGCTACACCTTC. Its translation: CATSRTGQGENYGYTF.

The chain employs TRBV6-4 and TRBJ2-3; 9 nucleotides align to TRBD2. Germline values: CDR1 MRHNA, CDR2 SNTAGT. Germline trimming cut 5 bases from V and 2 bases from J; bases unmatched to any gene: 8. This CDR3 has 16 amino acids. CDR3 DNA: TGTGCCAGCAGTTTCCTGGCGGGGGGGGACACAGATACGCAGTATTTT. Amino acid sequence: CASSFLAGGDTDTQYF.

The chain recombines TRBV6-1 with TRBJ1-2, with a tentative D call TRBD1 (6 bases). This CDR3 contains 15 residues. The V and J ends lost 5 bases and 1 base respectively, with 14 bases between them. Germline-derived CDR1 and CDR2 are MNHNS and SASEGT. The CDR3 region is CASSPADRLNYGYTF. The CDR3 DNA follows: TGTGCCAGCAGTCCAGCTGACAGGCTTAACTATGGCTACACCTTC.

The chain carries TRBV5-6 and TRBJ2-4; TRBD1 aligns across 8 bases. The germline V gene encodes CDR1 SGHDT and CDR2 YYEEEE. The CDR3 covers 16 residues. The trim removed 4 bases at V and 9 bases at J, leaving 15 bases unmatched. The CDR3 spells CASSPERTGRTSIQYF. CDR3 DNA sequence: TGTGCCAGCAGCCCCGAAAGGACAGGGAGGACGAGCATTCAGTACTTC.

The rearrangement joins TRBV6-1 to TRBJ2-5, with 8 bases aligning to TRBD2. The CDR3 loop spans 14 amino acids. The germline V gene has CDR1 MNHNS and CDR2 SASEGT. The trim removed 6 bases at V and 4 bases at J, leaving 7 bases unmatched. Here the CDR3 reads CASRKGAGVETQYF. In DNA form, the CDR3 reads TGTGCCAGCAGAAAGGGAGCGGGGGTAGAGACCCAGTACTTC.

The chain combines TRBV28 with TRBJ1-6; TRBD1 matches 7 bases. Germline V CDR1 and CDR2: MDHEN, SYDVKM. With 7 bases clipped from V and 16 bases from J, the junction kept 10 bases outside the gene matches. CDR3 length equals 12 residues. CDR3 coding DNA: TGTGCCAGCAATCCTGACAGGGCTCCTCTCCACTTT. Translating it yields CASNPDRAPLHF.

CDR3 bases: TGCGCCAGCAGCCAAGATGGTGAGCTAGCGGGGGGGAGCTCCTACAATGAGCAGTTCTTC. Its translation is CASSQDGELAGGSSYNEQFF. This sequence joins TRBV4-1 and TRBJ2-1, with TRBD2 matching over 12 bases. The V and J ends lost 0 bases and 0 bases, in that order; junction bases with no gene match: 9. CDR3 length: 20 residues. From germline, CDR1 is MGHRA and CDR2 YSYEKL.

The chain is built from TRBV28 and TRBJ2-7, with 15 positions matching TRBD2. The germline V gene encodes CDR1 MDHEN and CDR2 SYDVKM. The CDR3 spans 19 residues. The V segment lost 4 bases and the J segment 0 bases; nucleotides outside the gene matches: 10. The chain's CDR3 is CASSSPGLAGGSSSYEQYV. DNA for the CDR3: TGTGCCAGCAGTTCCCCGGGACTAGCGGGGGGAAGTAGCTCCTACGAGCAGTACGTC.

V gene TRBV7-9 combines with J gene TRBJ2-3; D unresolved. The V end was cut by 3 bases, the J end by 6 bases, with 16 bases between. The germline V gene encodes CDR1 SEHNR and CDR2 FQNEAQ (reference sequence). This CDR3 comprises 15 residues. The CDR3 DNA reads TGTGCCAGCAGCTTGGAGTGGATGATCCCGGATACGCAGTATTTT. The encoded protein is CASSLEWMIPDTQYF.

The chain recombines TRBV5-1 with TRBJ2-1; 9 bases fit TRBD2. The germline CDR1 and CDR2 sequences are SGHRS and YFSETQ. J lost 2 bases, V lost 2 bases, and 2 bases had no gene match. This CDR3 spans 15 amino acids. The CDR3 is CASSFSGGTYNEQFF. The CDR3 DNA is TGCGCCAGCAGCTTTAGCGGGGGCACCTACAATGAGCAGTTCTTC.

The V call is TRBV5-4, the J call TRBJ2-3, with 8 bases that match TRBD1. The V and J ends lost 3 bases and 2 bases, in that order; junction bases with no gene match: 8. The CDR3 runs 16 residues. Germline CDR1 is SGHNT and CDR2 is YYREEE (reference sequence). The CDR3 loop reads CASSSGQGGATDTQYF. CDR3 DNA sequence: TGTGCCAGCAGCTCCGGACAGGGTGGGGCCACAGATACGCAGTATTTT.